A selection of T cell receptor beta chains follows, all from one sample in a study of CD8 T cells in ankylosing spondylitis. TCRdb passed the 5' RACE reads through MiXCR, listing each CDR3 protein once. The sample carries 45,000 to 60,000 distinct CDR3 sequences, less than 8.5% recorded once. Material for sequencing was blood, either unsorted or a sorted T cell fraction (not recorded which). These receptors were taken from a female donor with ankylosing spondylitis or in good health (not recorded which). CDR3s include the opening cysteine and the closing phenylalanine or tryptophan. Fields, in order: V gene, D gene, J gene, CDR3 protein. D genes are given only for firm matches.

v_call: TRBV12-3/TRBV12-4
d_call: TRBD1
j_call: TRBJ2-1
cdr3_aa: CASRTGTGDNEQFF

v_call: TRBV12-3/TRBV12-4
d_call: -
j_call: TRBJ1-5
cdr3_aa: CASSTYRASNQPQHF

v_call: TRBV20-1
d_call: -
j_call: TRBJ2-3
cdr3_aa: CSASGLASDTQYF

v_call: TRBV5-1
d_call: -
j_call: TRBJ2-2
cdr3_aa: CASSLVANTGELFF

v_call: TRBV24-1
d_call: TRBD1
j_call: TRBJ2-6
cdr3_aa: CATSDFPGGSGANVLTF

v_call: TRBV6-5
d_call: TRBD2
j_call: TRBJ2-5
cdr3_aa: CASSSGGIKETQYF

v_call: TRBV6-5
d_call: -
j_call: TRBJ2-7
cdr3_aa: CASSSNGGEQYF

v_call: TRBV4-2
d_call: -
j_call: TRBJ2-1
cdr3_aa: CASSHDGSVRSEQFF

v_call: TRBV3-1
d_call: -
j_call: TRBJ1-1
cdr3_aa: CASSRAMNTEAFF

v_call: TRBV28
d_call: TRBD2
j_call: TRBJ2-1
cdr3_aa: CASSDGDYSYNEQFF

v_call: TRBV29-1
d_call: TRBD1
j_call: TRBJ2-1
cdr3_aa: CSVLGTGGDEQFF

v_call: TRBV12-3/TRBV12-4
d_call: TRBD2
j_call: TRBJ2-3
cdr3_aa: CASSLLGGATDTQYF

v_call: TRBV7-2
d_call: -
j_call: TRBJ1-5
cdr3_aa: CASSLARQPQHF

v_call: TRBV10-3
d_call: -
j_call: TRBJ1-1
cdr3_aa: CAISGYRDSGYTNTEAFF

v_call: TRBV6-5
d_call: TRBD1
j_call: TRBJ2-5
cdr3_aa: CASSSPDRGETQYF

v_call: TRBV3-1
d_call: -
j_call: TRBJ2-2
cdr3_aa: CASSPLRVTSPGELFF

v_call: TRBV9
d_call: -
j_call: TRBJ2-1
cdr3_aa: CASSYGVALFYNEQFF

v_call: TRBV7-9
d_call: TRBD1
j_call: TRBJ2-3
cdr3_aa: CASSLARGTDTQYF

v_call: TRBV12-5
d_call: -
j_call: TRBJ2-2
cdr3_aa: CASGFGTIGELFF

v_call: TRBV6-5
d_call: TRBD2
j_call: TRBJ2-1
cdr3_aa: CASSPSGGLYNEQFF

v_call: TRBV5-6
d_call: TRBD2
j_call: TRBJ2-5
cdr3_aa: CAMGPGLTETQYF

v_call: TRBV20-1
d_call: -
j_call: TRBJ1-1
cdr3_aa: CSAAGLINTEAFF

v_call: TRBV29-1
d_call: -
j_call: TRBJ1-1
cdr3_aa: CSVNSPGWNTEAFF

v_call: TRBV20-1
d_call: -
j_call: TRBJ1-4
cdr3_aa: CSARDLSGPREKLFF

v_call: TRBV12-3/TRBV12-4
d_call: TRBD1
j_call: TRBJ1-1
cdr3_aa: CASSIKGGTAEAFF

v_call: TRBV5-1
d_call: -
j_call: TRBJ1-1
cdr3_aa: CASSEGNVGKAFF

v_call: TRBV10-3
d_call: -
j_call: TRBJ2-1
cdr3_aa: CAISEKEGAVEQFF

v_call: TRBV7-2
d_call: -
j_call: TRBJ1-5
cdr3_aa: CASSRPPPQHF

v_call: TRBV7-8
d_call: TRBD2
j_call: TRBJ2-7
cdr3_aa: CANSFYLGGSYEQYF

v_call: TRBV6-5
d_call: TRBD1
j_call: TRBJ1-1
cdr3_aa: CASSFPTGSGEAFF

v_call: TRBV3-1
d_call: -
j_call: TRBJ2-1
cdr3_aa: CASSQLGGFDYNEQFF

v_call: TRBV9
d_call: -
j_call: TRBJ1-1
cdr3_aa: CASSAHTEAFF

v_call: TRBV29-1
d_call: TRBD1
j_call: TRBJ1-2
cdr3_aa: CSVLDRSAYGYTF

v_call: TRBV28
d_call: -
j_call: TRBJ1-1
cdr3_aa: CASSDGTEAFF

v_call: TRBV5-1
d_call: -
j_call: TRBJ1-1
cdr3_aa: CASRNYRDNTEAFF

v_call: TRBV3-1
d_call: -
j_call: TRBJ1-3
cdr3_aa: CASSHLRGGSGNTIYF

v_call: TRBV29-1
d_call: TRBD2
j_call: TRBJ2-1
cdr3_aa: CSVEPLAGGLPSSYNEQFF

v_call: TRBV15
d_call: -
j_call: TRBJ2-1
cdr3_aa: CATSRVGGYNEQFF

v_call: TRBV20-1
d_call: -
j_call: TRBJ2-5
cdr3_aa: CSARGWEGGVQETQYF

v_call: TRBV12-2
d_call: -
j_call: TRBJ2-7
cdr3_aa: CASRSTDRPYEQYF

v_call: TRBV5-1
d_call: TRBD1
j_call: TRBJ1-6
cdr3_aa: CASSYGRGTASNSPLHF

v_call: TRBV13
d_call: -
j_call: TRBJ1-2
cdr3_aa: CASSPKRPHRPRTFLNYGYTF

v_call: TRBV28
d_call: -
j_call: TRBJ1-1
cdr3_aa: CASSPDISAEAFF

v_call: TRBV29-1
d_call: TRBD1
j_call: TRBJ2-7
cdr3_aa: CSVADRPPYEQYF

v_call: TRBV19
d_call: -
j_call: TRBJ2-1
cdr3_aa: CATGGDRLRNEQFF